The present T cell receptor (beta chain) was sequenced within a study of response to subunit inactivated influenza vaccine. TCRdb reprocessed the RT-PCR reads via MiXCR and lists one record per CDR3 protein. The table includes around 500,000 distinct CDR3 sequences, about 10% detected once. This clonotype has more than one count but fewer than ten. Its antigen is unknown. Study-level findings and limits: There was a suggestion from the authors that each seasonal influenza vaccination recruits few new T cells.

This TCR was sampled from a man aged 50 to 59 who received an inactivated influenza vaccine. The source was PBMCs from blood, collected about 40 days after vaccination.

The CDR3: CSARDRVWEQYF. The DNA for the CDR3 is TGCAGTGCCCGGGACAGGGTATGGGAGCAGTACTTC. V and J are TRBV20-1 and TRBJ2-7, with TRBD1 matching over 9 bases. Trimming at V came to 6 bases and at J to 7 bases, leaving 7 bases not matched to a gene. This CDR3 contains 12 residues. CDR1 is DFQATT and CDR2 is SNEGSKA in the germline V gene (reference sequence).